This TCR beta chain was sequenced in a study of blood T cells in healthy people across ages. Study-level background: About one barcoded TCR beta cDNA was captured per two T cells. Study observations and caveats: The study found TCR beta diversity correlated strongly with naive T cell percentage.

V trimming: 6 bases; J trimming: 7 bases; junction bases outside the gene matches: 9. The CDR3 has 14 amino acids. Germline loops: CDR1 MNHEY, CDR2 SMNVEV (reference sequence). For the second PCR, which ran for about 7 to 11 cycles, a sample-barcoded 5' primer and a J-beta primer mix were used. Each cDNA molecule was tagged by a template-switch adaptor with 12 random nucleotides. Paired-end reads containing CDR3 totaled no fewer than 2.5 million for each sample. TCRdb called the 5' RACE reads again in MiXCR, with one record for every CDR3 protein. The data hold around 750,000 distinct CDR3 sequences, with roughly 53% observed a single time. Comment on this clonotype: Its specificity is unknown.

J is TRBJ2-7 and V is TRBV27, with 10 positions matching TRBD2. The TCR comes from a man older than 75 in good health. Sequencing input: blood. The CDR3 protein is CASSTAGGPREQYF. The DNA of the CDR3 is TGTGCCAGCAGCACAGCGGGAGGGCCGAGGGAGCAGTACTTC.